The 25 T cell receptor beta chains reported below all come from one sample, sequenced in a study of shared clonotypes between healthy human individuals. Profiling relied on immunoSEQ multiplex PCR, and the TCRdb table lists in-frame clones only, not all of them. The sample includes roughly 2,300,000 clones, 80% to 95% of them seen just once. The specimen was naive CD4+ T cells from PBMCs. Noted subset: CD45RA+ positively selected. Receptors originate from a young man in good health. Some clones in this sample may be carry-over from other donors' samples.

Details on this clone: The sample contains more than one DNA sequence encoding this CDR3. V and J are TRBV5-1 and TRBJ2-1, with 8 nucleotides matching TRBD2. Trimming took 0 bases from V and 3 from J; bases not matched to a gene: 2. This CDR3 is 15 amino acids long. The germline V gene encodes CDR1 SGHRS and CDR2 YFSETQ. The CDR3 protein is CASSLVSGDYNEQFF. The CDR3 nucleotides read TGCGCCAGCAGCTTGGTTAGCGGGGACTACAATGAGCAGTTCTTC.

This clone was counted between two and nine times. The same CDR3 also results from other DNA sequences found in this sample. This chain links TRBV5-1 with TRBJ2-7; D is unresolved. The length of the CDR3 is 13 residues. Germline-derived CDR1 and CDR2 are SGHRS and YFSETQ. With 0 bases removed from V and 3 bases from J, the gap between germline ends came to 7 bases. This CDR3 reads CASSLEGYYEQYF. The CDR3 DNA reads as TGCGCCAGCAGCTTGGAAGGATACTACGAGCAGTACTTC.

This clone came up a few times. The sample carries other DNA sequences with the same CDR3. V gene TRBV6-5 combines with J gene TRBJ1-3; D is ambiguous. The ends were cut back, 6 bases at V and 2 bases at J, with 2 bases in the middle. Germline V gene sequence: CDR1 MNHEY, CDR2 SVGAGI. The CDR3 has 11 residues. The CDR3 is CASSAGNTIYF. The CDR3 DNA follows: TGTGCCAGCAGCGCTGGAAACACCATATATTTT.

The chain couples TRBV27 to TRBJ2-2, with 8 nucleotides matching TRBD1. The CDR3 totals 16 residues. CDR1 is MNHEY, CDR2 SMNVEV, per germline (reference sequence). The junction had 9 bases not matched to a gene; V was cut back by 5 bases and J by 4 bases. The CDR3 DNA sequence: TGTGCCAGCAGTGGTAGACAGGGGACGGTCACCGGGGAGCTGTTTTTT. It codes for CASSGRQGTVTGELFF.

The chain links TRBV4-1 to TRBJ1-3; D gene uncertain. The CDR3 sequence is 15 residues long. CDR1 MGHRA and CDR2 YSYEKL come from the germline V gene. Trimming took 2 bases from V and 1 from J, leaving 9 bases between them. In DNA form, the CDR3 reads TGCGCCAGCAGCCAACCCCAGGCTTCTGGAAACACCATATATTTT. Residues: CASSQPQASGNTIYF.

J is TRBJ2-7 and V is TRBV28; D is possibly TRBD1 or TRBD2 (6 bases each). The CDR3 consists of 15 residues. Germline CDR1 and CDR2: MDHEN and SYDVKM. V lost 5 bases to trimming and J lost 3 bases, with 17 bases between them. Here the CDR3 DNA reads TGTGCCAGCAGTCAGACCCCCAGGGGACTCTACGAGCAGTACTTC. Translated, it gives CASSQTPRGLYEQYF.

The chain uses TRBV6-1 and TRBJ2-7; 7 bases map to TRBD2. This CDR3 has 17 residues. The V gene's germline CDR1 is MNHNS and CDR2 SASEGT. V was pared by 2 bases and J by 3 bases, with 13 bases of the junction left unmatched. CDR3 sequence reads: CASSEWSSGPEFYEQYF. In DNA form, the CDR3 reads TGTGCCAGCAGTGAATGGAGTAGCGGGCCGGAGTTCTACGAGCAGTACTTC.

The chain's CDR3 is CASSPPGQGNNNEQFF. Written as DNA, the CDR3 is TGTGCCAGCAGCCCCCCGGGACAGGGGAACAACAATGAGCAGTTCTTC. The rearrangement links TRBV5-4 to TRBJ2-1; 10 positions agree with TRBD1. After removal of 4 bases from V and 5 bases from J, the junction contained 9 bases not matched to a gene. The CDR3 runs to 16 residues. Germline CDR1 is SGHNT and CDR2 is YYREEE (reference sequence).

On this clone itself: This same CDR3 is encoded by further DNA sequences in the sample. The chain joins TRBV5-1 to TRBJ1-4; tentatively, D is TRBD1 (6 bases). The length of the CDR3 is 14 residues. Deletions cut 0 bases from V and 8 bases from J, with 11 bases between. Germline CDR1 reads SGHRS; CDR2 reads YFSETQ. CDR3: CASSLDREGEKLFF. The CDR3 region has the DNA TGCGCCAGCAGCTTGGACAGGGAGGGGGAAAAACTGTTTTTT.

This clone was detected a few times. The V call is TRBV30, the J call TRBJ1-4, with D hard to call. Between the trimmed V and J ends, which lost 1 base and 13 bases, there was a span of 10 bases. Germline CDR1 is GTSNPN and CDR2 is SVGIG (reference sequence). The CDR3 has 11 amino acids. The CDR3 here is CAWSERHGLFF. In nucleotides, the CDR3 is TGTGCCTGGAGTGAGAGACACGGACTGTTTTTT.

The V call is TRBV7-9, the J call TRBJ2-6, with TRBD1 as a possible D gene (7 bases). The CDR3 contains 17 residues. Germline loops: CDR1 SEHNR, CDR2 FQNEAQ (reference sequence). Trimming cost V 11 bases and J 1 base, with 21 bases left between them. CDR3 loop: CAGARAGTASGANVLTF. As DNA, the CDR3 is TGTGCCGGCGCGCGGGCGGGGACAGCGTCTGGGGCCAACGTCCTGACTTTC.

The CDR3 DNA reads as TGCGCCAGCAGCTTGGTAGCGGGCTCGAGCACTGAAGCTTTCTTT. Translated: CASSLVAGSSTEAFF. J is TRBJ1-1 and V is TRBV5-1; D remains ambiguous. V lost 0 bases and J 4 bases, leaving 13 bases between the germline ends. The CDR3 is 15 residues long. CDR1 and CDR2 from the germline V gene are SGHRS and YFSETQ.

As for this clone: Other DNA sequences in this specimen translate into the identical CDR3. This rearrangement joins TRBV7-9 to TRBJ1-2, with D hard to call. V gave up 6 bases and J gave up 2 bases, with 10 bases separating them. The CDR3 is 13 amino acids. The germline CDR1 and CDR2 sequences are SEHNR and FQNEAQ (reference sequence). The CDR3 loop reads CASSRTENYGYTF. Written as DNA, the CDR3 is TGTGCCAGCAGTCGTACGGAAAACTATGGCTACACCTTC.

Only a few counts were recorded for this clone. The chain links TRBV5-6 to TRBJ2-1, with unresolved D. Trimming removed 4 bases from V and 7 bases from J, with 12 bases in between. This CDR3 is built from 13 residues. Germline V CDR1 and CDR2: SGHDT, YYEEEE. In DNA, the CDR3 is TGTGCCAGCAGCCTGCAAGATCGGAATGAGCAGTTCTTC. This gives the protein CASSLQDRNEQFF.

The chain joins TRBV5-1 to TRBJ2-3; TRBD2 agrees at 8 bases. This CDR3 comprises 14 residues. CDR1 is SGHRS and CDR2 is YFSETQ in the germline V gene. Losses at the gene ends were 9 bases for V and 1 base for J; bases not matched to a gene: 7. CDR3 in DNA: TGCGCCACCCGGTGGCGGGGGGGCACAGATACGCAGTATTTT. Translation gives CATRWRGGTDTQYF.

This chain uses TRBV14 with TRBJ2-5; TRBD1 or TRBD2 may be the D gene (5 bases each). Germline CDR1 and CDR2: SGHDN and FVKESK. The CDR3 runs to 13 residues. The V end lost 4 bases, the J end lost 4 bases, and 10 bases lay between the germline ends. CDR3 sequence: CASSRGVRETQYF. CDR3 nucleotide sequence: TGTGCCAGCAGCCGAGGGGTCCGAGAGACCCAGTACTTC. Looking up the rest from reference TRBV14 and TRBJ2-5 gives the full variable domain: EAGVTQFPSHSVIEKGQTVTLRCDPISGHDNLYWYRRVMGKEIKFLLHFVKESKQDESGMPNNRFLAERTGGTYSTLKVQPAELEDSGVYFCASSRGVRETQYFGPGTRLLVL.

The V gene is TRBV11-2, the J gene TRBJ2-5; tentative D call: TRBD1 (6 bases). The V gene lost 1 base and the J gene lost 4 bases, with 13 bases spanning the gap. CDR3 length: 15 amino acids. Germline loops: CDR1 SGHAT, CDR2 FQNNGV. This chain's CDR3 is CASSLVGRGRETQYF. CDR3 in DNA: TGTGCCAGCAGCTTAGTTGGCAGGGGTAGAGAGACCCAGTACTTC.

This chain connects TRBV20-1 to TRBJ2-1; D may be TRBD1 (6 bases). The ends were cut back, 4 bases at V and 9 bases at J, with 7 bases in the middle. The CDR3 totals 10 residues. Germline CDR1 and CDR2: DFQATT and SNEGSKA (reference sequence). The CDR3 bases are TGCAGTGCTACAGGGGTTGAGCAGTTCTTC. As protein: CSATGVEQFF.

The chain has TRBV14 and TRBJ1-2, with D unresolved. CDR3 length equals 15 residues. The germline V gene encodes CDR1 SGHDN and CDR2 FVKESK. Trimming pared 1 base from V and 5 bases from J, leaving 14 bases between. This CDR3 reads CASSQGDSAGYGYTF. The CDR3 DNA reads as TGTGCCAGCAGCCAAGGTGACTCGGCGGGGTATGGCTACACCTTC.

Only one count was recorded for this clone. The chain has TRBV6-5 and TRBJ2-7; 7 positions match TRBD1. The CDR3 is made up of 14 amino acids. Germline V gene sequence: CDR1 MNHEY, CDR2 SVGAGI. V shed 5 bases and J 0 bases; nucleotides not matched to a gene: 4. The CDR3 nucleotides read TGTGCCAGCAGTACGAGGGACAGCTCCTACGAGCAGTACTTC. Translated, it gives CASSTRDSSYEQYF.

Written as DNA, the CDR3 is TGTGCCAGCAGCTCCCACATGAGCTCTGGAAACACCATATATTTT. It is translated as CASSSHMSSGNTIYF. The chain employs TRBV9 and TRBJ1-3; D not resolved. Germline CDR1 reads SGDLS; CDR2 reads YYNGEE. The CDR3 loop spans 15 amino acids. V lost 4 bases, J lost 0 bases, and 11 bases lay in between.

This clone was detected once. V usage is TRBV19 and J usage is TRBJ2-1, with TRBD2 matching over 10 bases. The J segment lost 6 bases and the V segment lost 4 bases, leaving 3 bases of the junction unmatched. CDR1 is LNHDA, CDR2 SQIVND, per germline (reference sequence). The CDR3 is made up of 14 amino acids. CDR3 sequence (DNA): TGTGCCAGTAGTACTACTAGCGGGACCAATGAGCAGTTCTTC. This encodes CASSTTSGTNEQFF.

J is TRBJ2-1 and V is TRBV9, with 8 bases identical to TRBD2. Germline lookup yields CDR1 SGDLS and CDR2 YYNGEE. Germline trimming cut 3 bases from V and 4 bases from J; bases unmatched to any gene: 15. This CDR3 contains 18 residues. The CDR3 DNA sequence: TGTGCCAGCAGCGGGGGAGTAGCGGGACAACCTCCGTACAATGAGCAGTTCTTC. Encoded protein: CASSGGVAGQPPYNEQFF.

This clone was detected only a few times. The identical CDR3 is also encoded by other nucleotide sequences in the sample. The V and J genes are TRBV28 and TRBJ2-5, with unresolved D. Germline values: CDR1 MDHEN, CDR2 SYDVKM. The CDR3 runs to 10 residues. V gave up 4 bases and J gave up 5 bases, with 2 bases separating them. The CDR3 spells CASSSETQYF. The CDR3 coding sequence is TGTGCCAGCAGTTCGGAGACCCAGTACTTC.

The gene calls are TRBV28 and TRBJ2-7; TRBD1 agrees at 11 bases. J was trimmed by 3 bases and V by 6 bases; bases with no gene match: 7. This CDR3 is built from 15 residues. Germline loops: CDR1 MDHEN, CDR2 SYDVKM. For the CDR3, the DNA is TGTGCCAGCAGCACCTGGGGACAGGGGGGCTACGAGCAGTACTTC. This codes for CASSTWGQGGYEQYF.